This T cell receptor beta chain originates from a study of T cells after yellow fever vaccination. About the research overall: Preparation of fractions with low cell numbers was performed using SMART-Seq v4 Ultra Low Input.

TCRdb itself ran the 5' RACE reads through MiXCR, one entry per CDR3 protein. The sample shows about 31,000 distinct CDR3 sequences, roughly a tenth of them seen only once. This clonotype was seen ten or more times. Points from the study as a whole: The secondary response peaked faster, at day 5 versus 15, but was weaker.

This receptor was taken from a man aged 18 to 29 who received the YFV17D yellow fever vaccine. This sample comprised PBMCs, either bulk or a sorted T-cell subset (CD4+, CD8+, memory, or dextramer-sorted; not recorded which), obtained approximately 16 days after the first yellow fever vaccination.

CDR3: CASSPRSYNSPLHF. In nucleotides, the CDR3 is TGTGCCAGCAGCCCACGCTCCTATAATTCACCCCTCCACTTT. V gene TRBV11-2 combines with J gene TRBJ1-6; no reliable D call. Germline lookup yields CDR1 SGHAT and CDR2 FQNNGV. The CDR3 covers 14 residues. The V end lost 5 bases, the J end lost 0 bases, and 5 bases lay between the germline ends.